Below are 3 T cell receptor beta chains sequenced from a single sample in a study of OX40 agonist ivuxolimab in advanced cancers. TCRdb's copy holds only in-frame clones and misses some; the assay was immunoSEQ multiplex PCR. The sample lists about 94,000 clones, roughly nine tenths occurring once. Sequenced here: CD4+ or CD8+ T cells sorted from blood, sampled in a trial of the OX40 agonist ivuxolimab. The receptors were sampled from an adult with an advanced solid tumor such as melanoma, head and neck, liver or kidney cancer.

V is TRBV4-1 and J is TRBJ1-1; no clear D. V was pared by 0 bases and J by 5 bases, with 13 bases between. Germline CDR1 and CDR2: MGHRA and YSYEKL. The CDR3 has 15 residues. Here the CDR3 reads CASSQDTVTWTEAFF. In nucleotides, the CDR3 is TGCGCCAGCAGCCAAGACACGGTGACCTGGACTGAAGCTTTCTTT.

Turning to this clone: At the DNA level, this CDR3 is encoded by other sequences in the same sample as well. This sequence joins TRBV29-1 and TRBJ2-7; D may be TRBD1 (6 bases). The CDR3 contains 14 residues. Germline V gene lookup returns CDR1 SQVTM and CDR2 ANQGSEA. The ends were cut back, 3 bases at V and 1 base at J, with 13 bases in the middle. The CDR3 is CSVEDGGESYEQYF. CDR3 DNA: TGCAGCGTTGAGGATGGGGGCGAGTCCTACGAGCAGTACTTC.

The chain combines TRBV19 with TRBJ1-2, with a tentative D call TRBD1 (5 bases). Trimming removed 10 bases from V and 0 bases from J, with 15 bases in between. CDR1 is LNHDA, CDR2 SQIVND, per germline (reference sequence). This CDR3 comprises 14 residues. The CDR3 loop reads CATLGQGPNYGYTF. CDR3 nucleotides: TGTGCCACCCTGGGGCAGGGTCCTAACTATGGCTACACCTTC.